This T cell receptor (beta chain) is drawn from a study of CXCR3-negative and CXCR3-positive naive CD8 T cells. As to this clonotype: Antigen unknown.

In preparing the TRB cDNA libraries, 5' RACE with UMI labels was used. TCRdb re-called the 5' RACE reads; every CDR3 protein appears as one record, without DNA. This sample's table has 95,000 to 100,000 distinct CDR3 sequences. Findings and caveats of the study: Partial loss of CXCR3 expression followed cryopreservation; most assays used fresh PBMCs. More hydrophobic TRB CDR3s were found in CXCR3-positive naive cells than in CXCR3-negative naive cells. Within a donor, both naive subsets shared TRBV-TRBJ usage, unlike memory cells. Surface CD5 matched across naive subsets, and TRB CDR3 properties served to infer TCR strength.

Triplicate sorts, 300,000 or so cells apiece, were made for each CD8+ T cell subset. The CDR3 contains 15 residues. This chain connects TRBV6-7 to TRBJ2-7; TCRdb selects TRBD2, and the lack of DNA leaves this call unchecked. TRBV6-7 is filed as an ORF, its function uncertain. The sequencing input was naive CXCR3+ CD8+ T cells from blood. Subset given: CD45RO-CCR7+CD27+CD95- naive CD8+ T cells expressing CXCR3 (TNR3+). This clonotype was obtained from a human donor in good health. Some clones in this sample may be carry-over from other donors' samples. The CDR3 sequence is CAGAWAKGRPYEQYF.